This T cell receptor (beta chain) was observed in a study of shared clonotypes between healthy human individuals. The repertoire was sequenced with immunoSEQ multiplex PCR; TCRdb's copy has only in-frame clones and lacks some. The sample has 550,000 to 650,000 clones; about 95% are singletons. The CDR3 extends over 15 amino acids. Germline V lookup: CDR1 LGHNA, CDR2 YNFKEQ. The J segment lost 6 bases and the V segment lost 6 bases, leaving 11 bases of the junction unmatched. Positive CCR7 selection of CD45RO-negative cells yielded the naive CD8 cells, and terminally differentiated effector memory CD45RA+ cells were excluded.

The source is a young woman in good health. Sequencing was done on a sample of naive CD8+ T cells sorted from blood. The chain couples TRBV4-2 to TRBJ2-1; 7 bases fit TRBD1. CDR3 DNA sequence: TGTGCCAGCAGTATCCCCGGGACAGCTAGCAATGAGCAGTTCTTC. Residues: CASSIPGTASNEQFF.